A single sample is the source of the 30 T cell receptor beta chains below, sequenced in a study of T-cell memory formation after mild COVID-19. TCRdb re-derived calls from the 5' RACE reads in MiXCR, one entry per CDR3 protein. The table records 400,000 to 550,000 distinct CDR3 sequences, approximately 25% of them present only once. Sequencing was performed on PBMCs or a T cell subset sorted from them (not recorded which). The receptors shown here come from an adult woman who had mild COVID-19 (a few samples of this study predate the infection). Cell type and time point are not known.

The chain recombines TRBV5-6 with TRBJ1-6, with D tentatively TRBD1 (6 bases). The germline V and J ends were trimmed by 2 bases and 0 bases, with 15 bases remaining between them. Germline assignment: CDR1 SGHDT and CDR2 YYEEEE. There are 18 residues in the CDR3. CDR3 DNA sequence: TGTGCCAGCAGCTTCGGGGGCATCGGGCACTCCTATAATTCACCCCTCCACTTT. This sequence encodes CASSFGGIGHSYNSPLHF.

This chain links TRBV19 with TRBJ2-7; D is uncertain. The germline CDR1 and CDR2 sequences are LNHDA and SQIVND (reference sequence). This CDR3 has 16 residues. Trimming shortened V by 2 bases and J by 3 bases, and 17 bases separated the two germline ends. CDR3 bases: TGTGCCAGTAGTATACGTATTGCAGGTGGGGACTACGAGCAGTACTTC. This translates into CASSIRIAGGDYEQYF. The complete variable domain, with remaining parts taken from reference TRBV19 and TRBJ2-7, reads DGGITQSPKYLFRKEGQNVTLSCEQNLNHDAMYWYRQDPGQGLRLIYYSQIVNDFQKGDIAEGYSVSREKKESFPLTVTSAQKNPTAFYLCASSIRIAGGDYEQYFGPGTRLTVT.

The chain is built from TRBV5-1 and TRBJ1-2, with D hard to call. This CDR3 has 13 residues. Germline lookup yields CDR1 SGHRS and CDR2 YFSETQ. Between the trimmed V and J ends, which lost 4 bases and 5 bases, there was a span of 12 bases. As DNA, the CDR3 is TGCGCCAGCAGCCCGGAACCGAGGTATGGCTACACCTTC. Its protein is CASSPEPRYGYTF.

In this sample, this clonotype turned up a few times. The rearrangement uses TRBV12-3 or TRBV12-4 and TRBJ2-5; TRBD1 matches at 9 bases. J was trimmed by 0 bases and V by 5 bases; bases with no gene match: 4. The CDR3 runs 15 residues. CDR3 coding DNA: TGTGCCAGCAGTACCGGGACAGGGAACCAAGAGACCCAGTACTTC. This gives the protein CASSTGTGNQETQYF.

This clonotype was picked up a small number of times. This chain links TRBV6-5 with TRBJ1-1; TRBD1 might be the D (5 bases). The V end was cut by 6 bases, the J end by 5 bases, with 19 bases between. CDR1 is MNHEY, CDR2 SVGAGI, per germline. CDR3 length equals 15 residues. For the CDR3, the DNA is TGTGCCAGCAGCCCCAGGGCGTTAGGGGCAACTGAAGCTTTCTTT. Residues: CASSPRALGATEAFF.

The chain joins TRBV6-5 to TRBJ2-1; 8 bases are a match to TRBD2. The junction had 15 bases not matched to a gene; V was cut back by 7 bases and J by 7 bases. The CDR3 is 16 residues long. In germline, CDR1 is MNHEY, CDR2 SVGAGI. DNA for the CDR3: TGTGCCAGCACCCCTTCCCCGGGACTAGTGAGGAATGAGCAGTTCTTC. It translates to CASTPSPGLVRNEQFF.

The chain employs TRBV9 and TRBJ2-1; 7 nucleotides agree with TRBD2. J lost 5 bases, V lost 7 bases, and 6 bases had no gene match. This CDR3 is 13 amino acids long. Germline assignment: CDR1 SGDLS and CDR2 YYNGEE. The CDR3 protein is CASSEGGDNEQFF. The CDR3 bases are TGTGCCAGCTCGGAGGGAGGGGACAATGAGCAGTTCTTC.

The gene calls are TRBV15 and TRBJ1-4; D remains ambiguous. This CDR3 comprises 15 residues. Germline CDR1 and CDR2: LNHNV and YYDKDF (reference sequence). V was pared by 7 bases and J by 1 base, with 13 bases between. The CDR3 is CATKERDGTNEKLFF. The CDR3 coding sequence is TGTGCCACCAAGGAAAGGGATGGAACTAATGAAAAACTGTTTTTT. Using reference TRBV15 and TRBJ1-4 for the parts outside the CDR3, the full variable domain is DAMVIQNPRYQVTQFGKPVTLSCSQTLNHNVMYWYQQKSSQAPKLLFHYYDKDFNNEADTPDNFQSRRPNTSFCFLDIRSPGLGDTAMYLCATKERDGTNEKLFFGSGTQLSVL.

The V gene is TRBV4-3, the J gene TRBJ2-7, with TRBD1 matching over 7 bases. The germline gives CDR1 LGHNA, CDR2 YSLEER. V trimming: 3 bases; J trimming: 2 bases; junction bases outside the gene matches: 10. This CDR3 has 16 amino acids. CDR3 DNA: TGCGCCAGCAGCCACGTCGGACAGGTCCTAGCCTACGAGCAGTACTTC. Its protein product is CASSHVGQVLAYEQYF.

The rearrangement uses TRBV11-2 and TRBJ2-7, with TRBD2 identical over 9 bases. V gave up 5 bases and J gave up 3 bases; unmatched junction bases: 5. Germline-derived CDR1 and CDR2 are SGHAT and FQNNGV. The CDR3 is 14 amino acids. CDR3 sequence: CASSIAGVYYEQYF. For the CDR3, the DNA is TGTGCCAGCAGCATAGCGGGGGTCTACTACGAGCAGTACTTC.

The rearrangement joins TRBV19 to TRBJ1-1; D possibly corresponds to TRBD1 (5 bases). V dropped 0 bases and J dropped 4 bases, with 6 bases sitting between them. This CDR3 is built from 13 residues. Germline-derived CDR1 and CDR2 are LNHDA and SQIVND (reference sequence). The chain's CDR3 is CASSIEGGTEAFF. CDR3 DNA: TGTGCCAGTAGTATAGAGGGGGGCACTGAAGCTTTCTTT. The full variable domain, completed using reference TRBV19 and TRBJ1-1, is DGGITQSPKYLFRKEGQNVTLSCEQNLNHDAMYWYRQDPGQGLRLIYYSQIVNDFQKGDIAEGYSVSREKKESFPLTVTSAQKNPTAFYLCASSIEGGTEAFFGQGTRLTVV.

The rearrangement uses TRBV20-1 and TRBJ2-7; D possibly corresponds to TRBD1 (5 bases). Germline CDR1 DFQATT, CDR2 SNEGSKA (reference sequence). The CDR3 has 11 amino acids. The CDR3 reads CSGQETYEQYF. In DNA form, the CDR3 reads TGCAGCGGACAAGAGACCTACGAGCAGTACTTC.

This chain uses TRBV3-1 with TRBJ2-5, with 15 bases fitting TRBD2. With 4 bases clipped from V and 5 bases from J, the junction kept 8 bases outside the gene matches. CDR3 length equals 17 residues. Germline V lookup: CDR1 LGHDT, CDR2 YNNKEL (reference sequence). The CDR3 coding sequence is TGTGCCAGCAGCCCGCGAACTGGACTAGCGGGGGGGGAGACCCAGTACTTC. Translation: CASSPRTGLAGGETQYF.

The chain has TRBV6-2 or TRBV6-3 and TRBJ2-2; possible D gene TRBD1, 6 bases. Germline V CDR1 and CDR2: MNHEY, SVGEGT. Trimming stripped 8 bases from V and 1 base from J, with 11 bases between. This CDR3 spans 14 amino acids. The CDR3 coding sequence is TGTGCCAGCGGACAGTCACTGAACACCGGGGAGCTGTTTTTT. Protein: CASGQSLNTGELFF.

The chain carries TRBV27 and TRBJ2-6; D is possibly TRBD1 or TRBD2 (5 bases each). Germline V gene sequence: CDR1 MNHEY, CDR2 SMNVEV (reference sequence). The CDR3 covers 19 residues. Trimming left V 6 bases short and J 0 bases short, with 21 bases between. The CDR3 DNA is TGTGCCAGCAGCCACCTCACCCTGGGACGTCTCTCTGGGGCCAACGTCCTGACTTTC. Encoded protein: CASSHLTLGRLSGANVLTF.

This rearrangement joins TRBV11-1 to TRBJ2-7; a weak D match, TRBD2 (5 bases). The CDR3 length is 12 residues. V gave up 8 bases and J gave up 4 bases, with 12 bases separating them. In germline, CDR1 is SGHAT, CDR2 FQDESV (reference sequence). CDR3 region: CASAGERYEQYF. As DNA, the CDR3 is TGTGCCAGCGCCGGGGAGCGGTACGAGCAGTACTTC.

V is TRBV30 and J is TRBJ1-1; maybe TRBD1 (5 bases). The CDR3 runs 14 residues. V was clipped by 4 bases and J by 3 bases, with 15 bases between them. From germline, CDR1 is GTSNPN and CDR2 SVGIG (reference sequence). The CDR3 DNA sequence: TGTGCCTGGAACGGGGCGGTGGGGGACACTGAAGCTTTCTTT. It codes for CAWNGAVGDTEAFF.

The table lists this clonotype with a few counts. This chain links TRBV5-1 with TRBJ1-1, with no clear D. Germline CDR1 reads SGHRS; CDR2 reads YFSETQ. Trimming cost V 1 base and J 4 bases, with 14 bases left between them. This CDR3 is built from 15 residues. The CDR3 nucleotides read TGCGCCAGCAGCTTGAGACGGGGAGAGGGCACTGAAGCTTTCTTT. Its translation is CASSLRRGEGTEAFF.

The CDR3 nucleotides are TGCGCCAGCAGCCAAGCCAGGGGGCCTTACAATGAGCAGTTCTTC. Amino acids: CASSQARGPYNEQFF. This chain joins TRBV4-3 and TRBJ2-1, with TRBD1 matching over 8 bases. Germline V CDR1 and CDR2: LGHNA, YSLEER. The V gene end was trimmed by 1 base and the J gene end by 4 bases; junction bases not matched to a gene: 3. This CDR3 has 15 residues.

V gene TRBV12-3 or TRBV12-4 combines with J gene TRBJ2-1, with a possible D match to TRBD2 (5 bases). The CDR3 sequence is 15 residues long. V was cut by 6 bases and J by 5 bases, with 17 bases left in between. CDR3 nucleotides: TGTGCCAGCAGACCTCTTGTGGGAGCGGACAATGAGCAGTTCTTC. Translation gives CASRPLVGADNEQFF.

The J gene is TRBJ2-7, the V gene TRBV7-9, with D tentatively TRBD1 or TRBD2 (6 bases each). CDR3 length: 15 residues. Germline V gives CDR1 SEHNR, CDR2 FQNEAQ (reference sequence). V lost 3 bases to trimming and J lost 7 bases, with 19 bases between them. The CDR3 reads CASSFWGASEGEQYF. For the CDR3, the DNA is TGTGCCAGCAGCTTTTGGGGGGCCTCGGAGGGGGAGCAGTACTTC.

This clonotype was observed at least ten times. J is TRBJ2-1 and V is TRBV5-1, with TRBD2 matching 8 bases. This CDR3 has 13 amino acids. The junction had 2 bases not matched to a gene; V was cut back by 7 bases and J by 2 bases. Germline V gene lookup returns CDR1 SGHRS and CDR2 YFSETQ. The CDR3 is CASEGLAYNEQFF. The CDR3 DNA reads as TGCGCCAGCGAGGGACTAGCCTACAATGAGCAGTTCTTC.

This clonotype was seen more than once but under ten times. This chain joins TRBV18 and TRBJ1-2, with 7 bases fitting TRBD1. Germline V CDR1 and CDR2: KGHSH, LQKENI. Trimming cost V 3 bases and J 8 bases; bases outside gene matches: 9. The CDR3 runs to 14 residues. For the CDR3, the DNA is TGTGCCAGCTCACCCGACAGGGCCCGGGGGGGCTACACCTTC. Protein product: CASSPDRARGGYTF.

Here the CDR3 DNA reads TGTGCCAGCAGTGTAGCGGGAGGAACGGGCGAGCAGTACTTC. It yields the protein CASSVAGGTGEQYF. The chain combines TRBV25-1 with TRBJ2-7; 10 bases map to TRBD2. There are 14 residues in the CDR3. Trimming removed 4 bases from V and 6 bases from J; junction bases left unmatched: 6. Germline CDR1 reads MGHDK; CDR2 reads SYGVNS.

In this sample, this clonotype turned up a few times. This chain links TRBV13 with TRBJ2-1, with D possibly TRBD2 on 6 matching bases. In germline, CDR1 is PRHDT, CDR2 FYEKMQ (reference sequence). V gave up 5 bases and J gave up 7 bases, with 21 bases separating them. CDR3 length: 16 residues. The CDR3 bases are TGTGCCAGCAGCGCATCCGGGACTGATCTGAGGAATGAGCAGTTCTTC. The encoded protein is CASSASGTDLRNEQFF.

The chain uses TRBV14 and TRBJ1-6; D remains unclear. In germline, CDR1 is SGHDN, CDR2 FVKESK. V was trimmed by 5 bases and J by 7 bases, leaving 15 bases between them. The CDR3 has 15 residues. The CDR3 here is CASSGTVTGNSPLHF. DNA of the CDR3: TGTGCCAGCAGCGGCACCGTTACGGGAAATTCACCCCTCCACTTT.

This chain joins TRBV11-2 and TRBJ1-3; D is uncertain. The V end lost 5 bases, the J end lost 0 bases, and 11 bases lay between the germline ends. Germline loops: CDR1 SGHAT, CDR2 FQNNGV. The CDR3 contains 15 residues. The CDR3 bases are TGTGCCAGCAGCCGAGGACGTAGCTCTGGAAACACCATATATTTT. Protein: CASSRGRSSGNTIYF.

The V and J genes are TRBV29-1 and TRBJ2-3; a possible D gene is TRBD1 (6 bases). The CDR3 loop spans 13 amino acids. CDR1 is SQVTM and CDR2 is ANQGSEA in the germline V gene. This CDR3 is CSGYRDTPDTQYF. The CDR3 region has the DNA TGCAGTGGTTACCGGGACACCCCAGATACGCAGTATTTT.

This clonotype was observed a handful of times. The chain is built from TRBV10-3 and TRBJ2-3, with D perhaps given as TRBD1 or TRBD2 (6 bases each). This CDR3 is 15 amino acids long. Trimming cost V 4 bases and J 4 bases, with 15 bases left between them. Germline loops: CDR1 ENHRY, CDR2 SYGVKD. CDR3 sequence (DNA): TGTGCCATCAGTGCTGGCGGGACAACACCAGATACGCAGTATTTT. Amino acids: CAISAGGTTPDTQYF.

This clonotype was counted ten times or more. This sequence joins TRBV20-1 and TRBJ1-1, with D tentatively TRBD1 (5 bases). Germline-derived CDR1 and CDR2 are DFQATT and SNEGSKA (reference sequence). CDR3 size: 14 residues. The CDR3 here is CRALRGGMNTEAFF. The CDR3, as DNA: TGCAGAGCCCTTAGGGGCGGAATGAACACTGAAGCTTTCTTT.